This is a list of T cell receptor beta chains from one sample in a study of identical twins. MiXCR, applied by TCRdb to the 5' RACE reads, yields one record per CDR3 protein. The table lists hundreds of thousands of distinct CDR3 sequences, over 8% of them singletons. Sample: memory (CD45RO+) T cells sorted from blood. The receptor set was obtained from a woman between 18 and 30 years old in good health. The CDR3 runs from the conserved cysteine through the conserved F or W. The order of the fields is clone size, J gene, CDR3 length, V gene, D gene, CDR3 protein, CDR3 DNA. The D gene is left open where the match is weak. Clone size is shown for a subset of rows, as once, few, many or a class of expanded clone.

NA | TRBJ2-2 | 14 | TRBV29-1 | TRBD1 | CSVGRGQGAGELFF | TGCAGCGTTGGCAGGGGCCAGGGGGCCGGGGAGCTGTTTTTT
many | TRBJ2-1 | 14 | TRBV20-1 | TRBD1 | CSALDRGFYNEQFF | TGCAGTGCCCTTGACAGGGGGTTTTACAATGAGCAGTTCTTC
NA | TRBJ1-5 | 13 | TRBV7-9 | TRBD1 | CASSSTGDQPQHF | TGTGCCAGCAGCTCAACAGGGGATCAGCCCCAGCATTTT
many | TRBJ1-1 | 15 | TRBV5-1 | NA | CASSLAAAGSTEAFF | TGCGCCAGCAGCTTGGCCGCCGCAGGCTCCACTGAAGCTTTCTTT
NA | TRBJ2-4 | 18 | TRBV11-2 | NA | CASSLGNRGGVAKNIQYF | TGTGCCAGCAGCTTAGGGAACAGGGGAGGAGTAGCCAAAAACATTCAGTACTTC
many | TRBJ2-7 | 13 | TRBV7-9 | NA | CASSLGGAGEQYF | TGTGCCAGCAGCTTAGGAGGAGCGGGCGAGCAGTACTTC
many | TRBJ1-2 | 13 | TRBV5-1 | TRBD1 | CASSMDRANGYTF | TGCGCCAGCAGCATGGACAGGGCAAATGGCTACACCTTC
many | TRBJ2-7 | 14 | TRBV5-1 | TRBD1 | CASSSGTASYEQYF | TGCGCCAGCAGCTCCGGGACAGCAAGCTACGAGCAGTACTTC
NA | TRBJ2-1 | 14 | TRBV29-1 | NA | CSVERGSGHNEQFF | TGCAGCGTTGAACGAGGGAGCGGACACAATGAGCAGTTCTTC
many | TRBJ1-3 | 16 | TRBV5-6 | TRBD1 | CASSLTGSSSGNTIYF | TGTGCCAGCAGCCTGACAGGGTCTAGCTCTGGAAACACCATATATTTT
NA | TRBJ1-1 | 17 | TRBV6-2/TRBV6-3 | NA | CASSYKVGGRMNTEAFF | TGTGCCAGCAGTTACAAGGTTGGGGGGCGCATGAACACTGAAGCTTTCTTT
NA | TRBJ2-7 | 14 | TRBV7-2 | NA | CASSLQAGGAEQYF | TGTGCCAGCAGCTTACAAGCCGGTGGGGCCGAGCAGTACTTC
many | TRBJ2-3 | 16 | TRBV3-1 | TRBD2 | CASRLTSGTRADTQYF | TGTGCCAGCAGACTGACTAGCGGGACAAGGGCAGATACGCAGTATTTT
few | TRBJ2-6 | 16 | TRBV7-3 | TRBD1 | CASSQSGGSGANVLTF | TGTGCCAGCAGCCAATCAGGGGGCAGTGGGGCCAACGTCCTGACTTTC
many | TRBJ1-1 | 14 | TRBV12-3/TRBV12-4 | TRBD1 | CASSHRGSNTEAFF | TGTGCCAGCAGCCACAGGGGTTCGAACACTGAAGCTTTCTTT
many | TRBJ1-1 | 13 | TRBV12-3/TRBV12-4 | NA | CASSLDFLNQAFF | TGTGCCAGCAGTTTGGATTTCCTGAATCAGGCTTTCTTT
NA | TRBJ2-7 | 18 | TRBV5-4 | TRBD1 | CDSRPGTGGSKSLSEQYF | TGTGACAGCAGGCCGGGGACAGGGGGATCTAAGAGCCTTTCCGAGCAGTACTTC
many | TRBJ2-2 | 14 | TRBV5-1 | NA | CASSLAQGSGELFF | TGCGCCAGCAGCTTGGCCCAGGGTTCCGGGGAGCTGTTTTTT
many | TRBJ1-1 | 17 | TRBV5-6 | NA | CASSLTASPLMNTEAFF | TGTGCCAGCAGCTTGACCGCCAGTCCCCTTATGAACACTGAAGCTTTCTTT
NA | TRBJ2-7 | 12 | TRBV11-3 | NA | CASRQSSYEQYF | TGTGCCAGCAGACAAAGCTCCTACGAGCAGTACTTC